This entry lists 17 T cell receptor beta chains sequenced from one sample in a study of blood T cell repertoires in COVID-19. Here immunoSEQ multiplex PCR was the method, and the copy in TCRdb shows in-frame clones only, minus some. This repertoire shows about 200,000 clones, more than 65% found once; its top ten account for approximately 7.6%. Material for sequencing was PBMCs or T cells enriched from blood (not recorded which). These receptors were collected from a man aged 35-49 years who had recovered from COVID-19.

The chain couples TRBV9 to TRBJ2-5, with a tentative D call TRBD1 (6 bases). CDR1 and CDR2 from the germline V gene are SGDLS and YYNGEE. This CDR3 is 13 amino acids long. V gave up 4 bases and J gave up 1 base, with 8 bases separating them. Here the CDR3 reads CASSLDSQETQYF. The CDR3 DNA sequence: TGTGCCAGCAGCTTGGACAGCCAAGAGACCCAGTACTTC.

The J gene is TRBJ2-4, the V gene TRBV19, with 10 bases aligning to TRBD1. V lost 8 bases to trimming and J lost 4 bases; unmatched junction nucleotides: 2. CDR1 and CDR2 (germline): LNHDA, SQIVND (reference sequence). This CDR3 is 13 amino acids long. In nucleotides, the CDR3 is TGTGCCAGTCTGGGACAGGGGAAAAACATTCAGTACTTC. This encodes CASLGQGKNIQYF.

The table lists this clone with a count of one. The chain is built from TRBV28 and TRBJ1-2; 7 bases fit TRBD1. Germline V lookup: CDR1 MDHEN, CDR2 SYDVKM. Losses at the gene ends were 4 bases for V and 5 bases for J; bases not matched to a gene: 4. The CDR3 totals 13 residues. CDR3: CASSSGQAYGYTF. Here the CDR3 DNA reads TGTGCCAGCAGTTCCGGACAGGCGTATGGCTACACCTTC.

The J gene is TRBJ1-4, the V gene TRBV19; 7 nucleotides agree with TRBD1. The J segment lost 7 bases and the V segment lost 4 bases, leaving 6 bases of the junction unmatched. The V gene's germline CDR1 is LNHDA and CDR2 SQIVND (reference sequence). This CDR3 has 14 residues. CDR3: CASSSGSGGEKLFF. CDR3 coding DNA: TGTGCCAGTAGTAGTGGCTCAGGGGGTGAAAAACTGTTTTTT.

This chain joins TRBV5-4 and TRBJ1-1; D is uncertain. V gave up 3 bases and J gave up 1 base, with 13 bases separating them. The germline V gene encodes CDR1 SGHNT and CDR2 YYREEE (reference sequence). CDR3 length: 15 amino acids. The CDR3 here is CASSSIRLGNTEAFF. CDR3 DNA sequence: TGTGCCAGCAGCTCAATCAGGTTGGGGAACACTGAAGCTTTCTTT.

The chain links TRBV27 to TRBJ2-2, with D perhaps matching TRBD2 (6 bases). Between the trimmed V and J ends, which lost 4 bases and 7 bases, there was a span of 19 bases. The CDR3 is 16 amino acids. The germline gives CDR1 MNHEY, CDR2 SMNVEV (reference sequence). CDR3 bases: TGTGCCAGCAGTTGGGGTAGTCCGGGGGTTGGCGGGGAGCTGTTTTTT. As protein: CASSWGSPGVGGELFF.

The rearrangement joins TRBV3-1 (or the pseudogene TRBV3-2) to TRBJ2-1, with a possible D match to TRBD2 (6 bases). Germline V lookup: CDR1 LGHDT, CDR2 YNNKEL (reference sequence). Trimming removed 4 bases at V and 11 bases at J, with 21 bases between. This CDR3 region has 15 residues. CDR3 sequence: CASSPGGQWRGKQFF. In nucleotides, the CDR3 is TGTGCCAGCAGCCCTGGCGGGCAATGGCGGGGAAAGCAGTTCTTC.

Notes on this clone: Other DNA sequences within the sample encode an identical CDR3. V usage is TRBV25-1 and J usage is TRBJ1-2, with D unresolved. This CDR3 comprises 13 residues. V was pared by 2 bases and J by 2 bases, with 6 bases between. CDR1 is MGHDK and CDR2 is SYGVNS in the germline V gene. The DNA of the CDR3 is TGTGCCAGCAGTGAAGGCGGCAACTATGGCTACACCTTC. Translated, it gives CASSEGGNYGYTF.

The chain recombines TRBV6-5 with TRBJ1-2, with TRBD1 identical over 7 bases. This CDR3 contains 14 residues. V gave up 6 bases and J gave up 4 bases; unmatched junction bases: 8. From germline, CDR1 is MNHEY and CDR2 SVGAGI. The CDR3 is CASRPGDSFYGYTF. CDR3 bases: TGTGCCAGCAGGCCCGGGGACAGTTTCTATGGCTACACCTTC.

The rearrangement joins TRBV20-1 to TRBJ2-5, with TRBD2 matching over 11 bases. The CDR3 extends over 14 amino acids. The germline gives CDR1 DFQATT, CDR2 SNEGSKA (reference sequence). The V and J ends lost 3 bases and 5 bases, in that order; junction bases with no gene match: 5. The CDR3 nucleotides read TGCAGTGCTAGTAGCGGGGGGGCGCGGGAGACCCAGTACTTC. Its protein is CSASSGGARETQYF.

The V gene is TRBV4-3, the J gene TRBJ1-2; no definite D call. This CDR3 is 16 amino acids long. The ends were cut back, 3 bases at V and 2 bases at J, with 16 bases in the middle. In germline, CDR1 is LGHNA, CDR2 YSLEER. The CDR3 nucleotides read TGCGCCAGCAGCCACTCGAGCCCTACAGAAAACTATGGCTACACCTTC. This encodes CASSHSSPTENYGYTF.

V gene TRBV6-6 combines with J gene TRBJ1-4, with D unresolved. The CDR3 has 15 residues. The germline CDR1 and CDR2 sequences are MNHNY and SVGAGI (reference sequence). Trimming removed 5 bases at V and 4 bases at J, with 14 bases between. In DNA form, the CDR3 reads TGTGCCAGCAGTCTTTATGGGGAGAATAATGAAAAACTGTTTTTT. Amino acid sequence: CASSLYGENNEKLFF.

V usage is TRBV10-3 and J usage is TRBJ1-4, with a tentative D call TRBD1 (6 bases). The V end was cut by 2 bases, the J end by 5 bases, with 15 bases between. CDR3 length: 16 residues. Germline CDR1 ENHRY, CDR2 SYGVKD. CDR3 DNA sequence: TGTGCCATCAGTGAGGCGCCGGGACATCGGAATGAAAAACTGTTTTTT. It codes for CAISEAPGHRNEKLFF.

The chain has TRBV7-6 and TRBJ1-2, with D unresolved. This CDR3 is built from 13 residues. Trimming took off 4 bases at V and 7 bases at J, with 13 bases between the two ends. CDR1 and CDR2 from the germline V gene are SGHVS and FNYEAQ. CDR3 residues: CASSSFRTGGYTF. CDR3 nucleotide sequence: TGTGCCAGCAGCTCATTCCGAACGGGTGGCTACACCTTC.

The chain carries TRBV14 and TRBJ2-2; D is possibly TRBD1 (5 bases). CDR1 is SGHDN and CDR2 is FVKESK in the germline V gene. Between the trimmed V and J ends, which lost 1 base and 2 bases, there was a span of 23 bases. The CDR3 runs 20 residues. The CDR3 nucleotides are TGTGCCAGCAGCCAAGTGTGGTTCGCCACAGGCACCTTTAACACCGGGGAGCTGTTTTTT. Amino acid sequence: CASSQVWFATGTFNTGELFF.

The chain joins TRBV7-9 to TRBJ2-7; D might be TRBD2 (5 bases). Germline CDR1 reads SEHNR; CDR2 reads FQNEAQ (reference sequence). Trimming stripped 2 bases from V and 7 bases from J, with 9 bases between. The CDR3 has 12 residues. The DNA for the CDR3 is TGTGCCAGCAGCTTACCAACGGGAGAGCAGTACTTC. The encoded protein is CASSLPTGEQYF.

The chain is built from TRBV6-4 and TRBJ1-2; no clear D gene. CDR1 MRHNA and CDR2 SNTAGT come from the germline V gene. V lost 0 bases, J lost 6 bases, and 14 bases lay in between. The CDR3 is 15 residues long. DNA of the CDR3: TGTGCCAGCAGTGACTCGTCGGAGGCTTTCGATGGCTACACCTTC. This codes for CASSDSSEAFDGYTF.